This record concerns one TCR beta chain sequence. Antigen: not known. This specimen comes from a study of T cells in Graves' hyperthyroidism and ophthalmopathy. Study-wide background: Once the initial diagnosis was made, peripheral blood was obtained before any treatment. Study-level points and caveats: The model's output predicted ophthalmopathy at a median of about 5.9 months prior to onset.

Used for diagnoses were clinical symptoms, serum thyroxine and TRAb, thyroid ultrasound and orbital computed tomography. Regions amplified from RNA transcripts were the TCR beta CDR3 regions. The HTBI set primed first-round TCR CDR3 RT-PCR. MiXCR was run by TCRdb on the multiplex PCR reads, yielding one entry per CDR3 protein. The sample shows 200,000 to 250,000 distinct CDR3 sequences, approximately 25% of them seen only once. CDR1 is DFQATT and CDR2 is SNEGSKA in the germline V gene (reference sequence). The CDR3 is made up of 12 amino acids. Trimming shortened V by 1 base and J by 4 bases, and 7 bases separated the two germline ends.

This receptor was identified in a woman aged 40 to 55 with Graves' ophthalmopathy. Material for sequencing was blood. J is TRBJ1-1 and V is TRBV20-1, with D unresolved. The CDR3 loop is CSARAVGTEAFF. CDR3 DNA: TGCAGTGCTAGAGCAGTGGGCACTGAAGCTTTCTTT.